The present T cell receptor beta chain was sequenced within a study of T cell repertoires in cytomegalovirus infection. Trimming left V 4 bases short and J 4 bases short, with 13 bases between. The CDR3 is 14 residues long. Germline V gene sequence: CDR1 MGHDK, CDR2 SYGVNS. This clonotype was seen a handful of times. The target antigen is unknown. TCRdb re-derived calls from the reads in MiXCR, one entry per CDR3 protein. The sample yields about 890,000 distinct CDR3 sequences, about a third seen once. The sample consisted of cultured CD8+ T cells from PBMCs, taken from culture after CMV antigen stimulation. This sequence joins TRBV25-1 and TRBJ1-1; the D gene is possibly TRBD1 (5 bases). The receptor comes from a human donor in good health (CMV status not recorded). Some clones in this sample may be carry-over from other donors' samples. CDR3 DNA: TGTGCCAGCAGTGTAGGACACCGAGGCACTGAAGCTTTCTTT. Protein sequence: CASSVGHRGTEAFF.